Here is one T cell receptor (beta chain) with its context. Its specificity is not known. This entry comes from a study of cytomegalovirus exposure and HLA in healthy donors. PCR used 60 Vbeta primers and 13 Jbeta primers. TCRdb's table, derived via immunoSEQ multiplex PCR, lists solely in-frame clones and lacks some. This sample yields 190,000 or so clones, of which about 80% are seen a single time; under 0.8% belongs to the top ten. Study observations and caveats: Later on, an analysis found that several of the most significant clusters appeared to be linked to common viral pathogens, which included parvovirus B19.

The CDR3 runs 14 residues. After removal of 11 bases from V and 2 bases from J, the junction contained 11 bases not matched to a gene. The germline V gene encodes CDR1 MNHNS and CDR2 SASEGT. Everyone who donated was a healthy bone marrow donor. This chain joins TRBV6-1 and TRBJ2-7; 8 nucleotides agree with TRBD1. The origin of this receptor is a boy younger than 18 in good health and CMV-seronegative. Sequencing was carried out using PBMCs. CDR3 sequence (DNA): TGTGCCTCCGAGGTGAGGACAGGGACCTACGAGCAGTACTTC. It yields the protein CASEVRTGTYEQYF.